This T cell receptor (beta chain) was recovered during a study of blood T cell repertoires in COVID-19. The wider study: Samples came from the United States, Italy and Spain, spanning acute and convalescent COVID-19. In each case, the material was cDNA or gDNA derived from T cells, B-cell-depleted T cells, or PBMCs.

Original data processing: Reference gene primers were amplified, and this amplification served to estimate nucleated cell counts. Profiling relied on immunoSEQ multiplex PCR, and the TCRdb table lists in-frame clones only, not all of them. That table furnishes V, J and clone size, whereas the DNA furnished D and trimming. The sample contains about 98,000 clones, roughly 82% of which appear only once. Trimming removed 0 bases from V and 4 bases from J, with 12 bases in between. CDR3 length equals 15 residues. Germline CDR1 MNHEY, CDR2 SVGAGI. Sequencing was done on a sample of peripheral blood. This clonotype originated in a man in his 70s with active or convalescent COVID-19. This chain uses TRBV6-5 with TRBJ1-2; D possibly corresponds to TRBD1 (6 bases). This chain's CDR3 is CASSYSPQGSYGYTF. The CDR3 DNA sequence: TGTGCCAGCAGTTACTCGCCACAGGGTTCCTATGGCTACACCTTC.